These 17 T cell receptor beta chains came from one sample sequenced in a study of CD8 T cells in ankylosing spondylitis. In TCRdb, the 5' RACE reads were re-called with MiXCR into one record per CDR3 protein. The table includes around 130,000 distinct CDR3 sequences, 6.5% to 9% detected once. Sequencing used blood, either unsorted or a sorted T cell fraction (not recorded which). The receptors here all came from a male donor with ankylosing spondylitis or in good health (not recorded which).

This clonotype was observed many times. The CDR3, as DNA: TGCAGCGTCGCCACTAGCGGGGGAAGGCAGTTCTTC. The encoded protein is CSVATSGGRQFF. The chain is built from TRBV29-1 and TRBJ2-1; TRBD2 matches at 11 bases. Looked up from germline, CDR1 is SQVTM and CDR2 is ANQGSEA. This CDR3 spans 12 amino acids. V was clipped by 6 bases and J by 12 bases; unmatched bases: 7.

The chain combines TRBV4-3 with TRBJ2-3, with D hard to call. Germline assignment: CDR1 LGHNA and CDR2 YSLEER. The CDR3 has 15 amino acids. Trimming took 4 bases from V and 0 from J, leaving 11 bases between them. CDR3 residues: CASSPRAASTDTQYF. Written as DNA, the CDR3 is TGCGCCAGCAGCCCCCGAGCAGCAAGCACAGATACGCAGTATTTT.

This clonotype was detected ten times or more. CDR3 bases: TGCGCCAGCAGCCGTCGTTGGGATCTTAATGAAAAACTGTTTTTT. Protein: CASSRRWDLNEKLFF. V is TRBV4-3 and J is TRBJ1-4; D is undetermined. The CDR3 contains 15 residues. Trimming took 4 bases from V and 4 from J, leaving 13 bases between them. Germline assignment: CDR1 LGHNA and CDR2 YSLEER.

This clonotype was detected ten times or more. This chain connects TRBV20-1 to TRBJ2-7, with TRBD2 matching 11 bases. V lost 4 bases and J lost 3; bases outside the gene matches: 5. CDR1 DFQATT and CDR2 SNEGSKA come from the germline V gene (reference sequence). The length of the CDR3 is 14 residues. The CDR3 is CSAIRTSGFYEQYF. DNA for the CDR3: TGCAGTGCTATCAGGACTAGCGGGTTCTACGAGCAGTACTTC.

The rearrangement joins TRBV12-3 or TRBV12-4 to TRBJ1-1; D is unclear. Trimming stripped 8 bases from V and 0 bases from J, with 7 bases between. The CDR3 spans 12 residues. The CDR3 nucleotides read TGTGCCAGCCGATCCCTGAACACTGAAGCTTTCTTT. Translating gives CASRSLNTEAFF.

This clonotype was recorded many times. The genes are TRBV5-1 and TRBJ2-1; D is uncertain. Between the trimmed V and J ends, which lost 2 bases and 9 bases, there was a span of 12 bases. CDR3 size: 13 residues. Germline assignment: CDR1 SGHRS and CDR2 YFSETQ. The CDR3 DNA follows: TGCGCCAGCAGCTTAGGGCTTCCTATTGAGCAGTTCTTC. Amino acid sequence: CASSLGLPIEQFF.

Many counts were recorded for this clonotype. J is TRBJ2-3 and V is TRBV20-1; D is unresolved. The V gene lost 6 bases and the J gene lost 0 bases, with 13 bases spanning the gap. CDR1 DFQATT and CDR2 SNEGSKA come from the germline V gene (reference sequence). CDR3 length: 14 residues. CDR3 loop: CSATVTSSTDTQYF. The CDR3 DNA follows: TGCAGTGCAACTGTCACGTCAAGCACAGATACGCAGTATTTT.

The chain is built from TRBV19 and TRBJ2-1; TRBD2 matches 10 bases. This CDR3 region has 16 residues. Germline trimming cut 5 bases from V and 5 bases from J; bases unmatched to any gene: 9. Germline V gives CDR1 LNHDA, CDR2 SQIVND (reference sequence). The CDR3 sequence: CASSQKRGGPHNEQFF. Written as DNA, the CDR3 is TGTGCCAGTAGTCAAAAGCGGGGGGGGCCTCACAATGAGCAGTTCTTC.

Turning to this clonotype: This sequence may be a read error, since a much larger clone differs from it by one base. CDR3 in DNA: TGTGCCAGCAGTTTGGGACAGGGAAATCGAGAACCTTTCTTT. Residues: CASSLGQGNREPFF. The rearrangement uses TRBV12-3 or TRBV12-4 and TRBJ1-1, with TRBD1 matching 9 bases. The CDR3 loop spans 14 amino acids. The J segment lost 12 bases and the V segment lost 3 bases, leaving 11 bases of the junction unmatched.

This clonotype showed up many times. The chain combines TRBV9 with TRBJ2-7; the D gene is possibly TRBD1 (6 bases). Germline CDR1 SGDLS, CDR2 YYNGEE. V dropped 2 bases and J dropped 2 bases, with 11 bases sitting between them. The CDR3 has 14 amino acids. The chain's CDR3 is CASSVTGSPYEQYF. CDR3 coding DNA: TGTGCCAGCAGCGTCACAGGGTCCCCCTACGAGCAGTACTTC.

This chain connects TRBV29-1 to TRBJ2-5; D is unresolved. The CDR3 is made up of 12 amino acids. The V and J ends lost 5 bases and 3 bases respectively, with 10 bases between them. Germline V gives CDR1 SQVTM, CDR2 ANQGSEA. The CDR3 DNA sequence: TGCAGCGTTCCCTCGGGTGAAGAGACCCAGTACTTC. It codes for CSVPSGEETQYF.

This clonotype was counted many times. This sequence joins TRBV20-1 and TRBJ1-5; a possible D gene is TRBD1 (5 bases). V gave up 0 bases and J gave up 4 bases, with 13 bases separating them. The CDR3 is 15 residues long. Per germline, CDR1 DFQATT and CDR2 SNEGSKA (reference sequence). CDR3 DNA: TGCAGTGCTAGAGACAGGGAAGTTTGGAATCAGCCCCAGCATTTT. Its protein product is CSARDREVWNQPQHF.

There are many counts of this clonotype. V and J are TRBV2 and TRBJ1-2; 8 bases match TRBD1. The CDR3 loop spans 14 amino acids. V lost 7 bases and J lost 7; bases outside the gene matches: 11. Germline V gene data show CDR1 as SNHLY and CDR2 as FYNNEI. The CDR3 DNA reads TGTGCCAGCAAATTGGACAGGGTGGCGTCTGGCTACACCTTC. Its translation is CASKLDRVASGYTF.

In this sample, this clonotype turned up many times. This chain connects TRBV5-1 to TRBJ2-2; D is uncertain. V shed 6 bases and J shed 7 bases, with 13 bases lying between them. The CDR3 is 13 residues long. Germline CDR1 reads SGHRS; CDR2 reads YFSETQ. CDR3 bases: TGCGCCAGCATAGGAGATGGTGGCGGGGAGCTGTTTTTT. It translates to CASIGDGGGELFF.

This clonotype was picked up many times. The J gene is TRBJ2-7, the V gene TRBV20-1; a possible D gene is TRBD1 (6 bases). Trimming cost V 3 bases and J 2 bases, with 17 bases left between them. The CDR3 spans 15 residues. Germline CDR1 reads DFQATT; CDR2 reads SNEGSKA (reference sequence). The CDR3 here is CSASPLTGQAYEQYF. In nucleotides, the CDR3 is TGCAGTGCTAGCCCTCTGACAGGCCAAGCCTACGAGCAGTACTTC.

The table lists this clonotype with many counts. The chain is built from TRBV20-1 and TRBJ2-5, with 8 bases matching TRBD1. Per germline, CDR1 DFQATT and CDR2 SNEGSKA (reference sequence). V shed 6 bases and J 4 bases; nucleotides not matched to a gene: 4. The CDR3 contains 12 residues. This chain's CDR3 is CSAMTGAETQYF. The DNA for the CDR3 is TGCAGTGCCATGACAGGGGCAGAGACCCAGTACTTC.

This clonotype has more than one count but fewer than ten. A much more abundant neighbour one base away suggests this may be a read error. The V and J genes are TRBV5-1 and TRBJ2-5, with D perhaps matching TRBD1 (6 bases). The CDR3 runs to 13 residues. Germline assignment: CDR1 SGHRS and CDR2 YFSETQ. In DNA form, the CDR3 reads TGCGCCAGCAGAGGGGGAGATTTGGAGACCCAGTGCTTC. Translated: CASRGGDLETQCF.